This is a list of T cell receptor beta chains from one sample in a study of T-cell memory formation after mild COVID-19. TCRdb fed the 5' RACE reads into MiXCR, producing one record per CDR3 protein. The sample lists about 140,000 distinct CDR3 sequences, about 14% occurring once. What was sequenced was PBMCs or a T cell subset sorted from them (not recorded which). These receptors were collected from an adult woman who had mild COVID-19 (a few samples of this study predate the infection). Cell type and time point are not known. Both conserved end residues are part of each CDR3. The order of the fields is clone size, J gene, CDR3 length, V gene, D gene, CDR3 DNA, CDR3 protein. A D gene is named only where the DNA matches it firmly. Size is stated for part of the rows, as once, few or many counts, or as a class when the clone is expanded.

. | TRBJ2-4 | 19 | TRBV6-5 | TRBD2 | TGTGCCAGCTCAACCGGGGCTAGCGGGAGGCCCCTAGCGGGAAACATTCAGTACTTC | CASSTGASGRPLAGNIQYF
. | TRBJ2-3 | 17 | TRBV4-1 | TRBD2 | TGCGCCAGCAGCGGCGGGACTAGCGGGGGGGTGCCAGATACGCAGTATTTT | CASSGGTSGGVPDTQYF
. | TRBJ2-7 | 15 | TRBV6-1 | . | TGTGCCAGCAGTGACGGACAGCGTCCTTTTTACGAGCAGTACTTC | CASSDGQRPFYEQYF
many | TRBJ2-7 | 14 | TRBV20-1 | . | TGCAGTGCTAGAGTGGGGAGAGGAGGCTACGAGCAGTACTTC | CSARVGRGGYEQYF
few | TRBJ2-1 | 16 | TRBV3-1 | . | TGTGCCAGCAGCCAAGAAACGGGCAGGCTCTACAATGAGCAGTTCTTC | CASSQETGRLYNEQFF
few | TRBJ2-2 | 17 | TRBV29-1 | . | TGCAGCGTTGAAGAGCACTTGGCGTTAGGGCCGGGCACGGAGCTGTTTTTT | CSVEEHLALGPGTELFF
. | TRBJ2-2 | 11 | TRBV7-9 | . | TGTGCCAGCAGCCCCCCGAAGGAGCTGTTTTTT | CASSPPKELFF
. | TRBJ2-7 | 14 | TRBV15 | TRBD1 | TGTGCCACCAGCGCACGGGGACAGCAGTACGAGCAGTACTTC | CATSARGQQYEQYF
few | TRBJ1-1 | 15 | TRBV15 | . | TGTGCCACCAGCAGATCCGGGACCTTTAACACTGAAGCTTTCTTT | CATSRSGTFNTEAFF
. | TRBJ2-2 | 16 | TRBV5-6 | TRBD2 | TGTGCCAGCAGCACAAGACTAGCGGGAGGGTCCGGGGAGCTGTTTTTT | CASSTRLAGGSGELFF
many | TRBJ1-1 | 15 | TRBV7-9 | . | TGTGCCAGCAGCCCTCCGGGACGGATGAACACTGAAGCTTTCTTT | CASSPPGRMNTEAFF
few | TRBJ1-1 | 13 | TRBV9 | . | TGTGCCAGCAGCGTACAGGGTAACACTGAAGCTTTCTTT | CASSVQGNTEAFF
. | TRBJ2-5 | 16 | TRBV7-9 | TRBD1 | TGTGCCAGCAGCGGCCGGGGACAGGGATACTTTGAGACCCAGTACTTC | CASSGRGQGYFETQYF
few | TRBJ2-7 | 14 | TRBV19 | . | TGTGCCAGTAGTCCGGGGGACAACCCTTCCGAGCAGTACTTC | CASSPGDNPSEQYF
. | TRBJ2-7 | 14 | TRBV2 | . | TGTGCCAGCAACGGACTTGCCTACTCCTACGAGCAGTACTTC | CASNGLAYSYEQYF
many | TRBJ1-2 | 14 | TRBV6-5 | . | TGTGCCAGCAGTTACCTCGGACAGACCTATGGCTACACCTTC | CASSYLGQTYGYTF
. | TRBJ1-1 | 15 | TRBV5-4 | TRBD1 | TGTGCCAGCAACGAAGGGGACAGACGAAAGACTGAAGCTTTCTTT | CASNEGDRRKTEAFF
. | TRBJ2-5 | 12 | TRBV6-2/TRBV6-3 | . | TGTGCCAGCAGTTACTCAGAAGAGACCCAGTACTTC | CASSYSEETQYF
. | TRBJ1-1 | 18 | TRBV4-3 | . | TGCGCCAGCAGCCAAGAAGTGGCCACAAGGGATTTGAACACTGAAGCTTTCTTT | CASSQEVATRDLNTEAFF
few | TRBJ2-1 | 15 | TRBV12-3/TRBV12-4 | . | TGTGCCAGCAGTTTCGTCACAGGGATCTACAATGAGCAGTTCTTC | CASSFVTGIYNEQFF
. | TRBJ1-1 | 15 | TRBV15 | . | TGTGCCACCAGCAGCCAACTGGGTGGAAACACTGAAGCTTTCTTT | CATSSQLGGNTEAFF
. | TRBJ2-7 | 12 | TRBV11-3 | . | TGTGCCAGCAGCTTATCCCGGAGAGAGCAGTACTTC | CASSLSRREQYF
. | TRBJ2-3 | 15 | TRBV6-5 | TRBD2 | TGTGCCAGCTCCCTAGCGGGCTTTGGGACAGATACGCAGTATTTT | CASSLAGFGTDTQYF
. | TRBJ1-4 | 14 | TRBV6-5 | . | TGTGCCAGCAGCCCACAGTGGGGCAACGAAAAACTGTTTTTT | CASSPQWGNEKLFF
many | TRBJ2-4 | 15 | TRBV5-1 | . | TGCGCCAGCAGCCCCTGGGCAGGGCCAGAAAACATTCAGTACTTC | CASSPWAGPENIQYF
many | TRBJ2-7 | 15 | TRBV12-3/TRBV12-4 | . | TGTGCCAGCAGCTCGGGAACTAGGGCGGTCGACGAGCAGTACTTC | CASSSGTRAVDEQYF
few | TRBJ1-3 | 16 | TRBV4-1 | . | TGCGCCAGCAGCCATTTACACACGACGAGTGGAAACACCATATATTTT | CASSHLHTTSGNTIYF
few | TRBJ2-7 | 13 | TRBV12-3/TRBV12-4 | . | TGTGCCAGCAGTGGACGTGGGGACTACGAGCAGTACTTC | CASSGRGDYEQYF
few | TRBJ1-1 | 12 | TRBV9 | . | TGTGCCAGCGGGGGAGGGAATAATGAAGCTTTCTTT | CASGGGNNEAFF
many | TRBJ2-2 | 13 | TRBV6-2/TRBV6-3 | . | TGTGCCAGCAGTTACTCTCACCCAGGGTCGCTGTTTTTT | CASSYSHPGSLFF
few | TRBJ1-1 | 14 | TRBV6-4 | TRBD1 | TGTGCCAGCAGGGCAACAGGGGCCGAGACTGAAGCTTTCTTT | CASRATGAETEAFF
few | TRBJ2-3 | 14 | TRBV12-3/TRBV12-4 | . | TGTGCCAGCAGTTTGGGGGGTGAAGCAGATACGCAGTATTTT | CASSLGGEADTQYF
. | TRBJ2-1 | 15 | TRBV9 | TRBD2 | TGTGCCAGCAGCTTAAGCGGGGGGCCCCTCAGCGAGCAGTTCTTC | CASSLSGGPLSEQFF
many | TRBJ1-1 | 16 | TRBV6-5 | . | TGTGCCAGCACCACCGGACCCGCAGGGGAGCACACTGAAGCTTTCTTT | CASTTGPAGEHTEAFF
few | TRBJ2-7 | 18 | TRBV28 | . | TGTGCCAGCAGCGTCCCGGCTTCCCCGGGAAAAGTCAGTTACGAGCAGTACTTC | CASSVPASPGKVSYEQYF
few | TRBJ2-1 | 12 | TRBV2 | . | TGTGCCAGCTCGACTAGTGTCGATGAGCAGTTCTTC | CASSTSVDEQFF
few | TRBJ1-1 | 13 | TRBV12-3/TRBV12-4 | . | TGTGCCAGCAGTTTAGCGGGGACCCTTGAAGCTTTCTTT | CASSLAGTLEAFF
many | TRBJ2-1 | 14 | TRBV3-1 | TRBD2 | TGTGCCAGCAGCCTGGGGGACTACCACAATGAGCAGTTCTTC | CASSLGDYHNEQFF
. | TRBJ2-7 | 16 | TRBV4-1 | TRBD1 | TGCGCCAGCAGCCAAGAGGCAAGGACAGGTATCTACGAGCAGTACTTC | CASSQEARTGIYEQYF
few | TRBJ1-1 | 14 | TRBV7-9 | . | TGTGCCAGCAGCCTATATACAGGGTCCACTGAAGCTTTCTTT | CASSLYTGSTEAFF
many | TRBJ2-7 | 15 | TRBV6-5 | . | TGTGCCAGCAGTCAATACCTTCAGGGGACCTACGAGCAGTACTTC | CASSQYLQGTYEQYF
. | TRBJ2-7 | 13 | TRBV9 | . | TGTGCCAGCAGCGTGGACATTGGCGGCGAGCAGTACTTC | CASSVDIGGEQYF
few | TRBJ2-1 | 17 | TRBV25-1 | . | TGTGCCAGCAGTGCAACGAACTACGGGGGCTTCTACAATGAGCAGTTCTTC | CASSATNYGGFYNEQFF
. | TRBJ1-1 | 13 | TRBV2 | . | TGTGCCAGCAGTGGGGGACATACCACTGAAGCTTTCTTT | CASSGGHTTEAFF
. | TRBJ1-1 | 15 | TRBV27 | . | TGTGCCAGCAGTGGCCTACAGGGTTGGGACACTGAAGCTTTCTTT | CASSGLQGWDTEAFF
. | TRBJ1-3 | 15 | TRBV7-9 | TRBD1 | TGTGCCAGCAGCAGTGACAGGGTCCCCGGAAACACCATATATTTT | CASSSDRVPGNTIYF
many | TRBJ2-3 | 15 | TRBV12-3/TRBV12-4 | TRBD2 | TGTGCCAGCAGCCATAGGACTAGCGTTCCAGATACGCAGTATTTT | CASSHRTSVPDTQYF
few | TRBJ2-1 | 16 | TRBV5-1 | TRBD2 | TGCGCCAGCAGCGAAGGACTAGCGGGTACCTACAATGAGCAGTTCTTC | CASSEGLAGTYNEQFF
few | TRBJ1-3 | 15 | TRBV6-1 | . | TGTGCCAGCAGCGCCAGTCCGAGCTCTGGAAACACCATATATTTT | CASSASPSSGNTIYF
few | TRBJ2-5 | 17 | TRBV7-6 | . | TGTGCCAGCAGCTTAGCGTATTCTCGGGCAGTCCAAGAGACCCAGTACTTC | CASSLAYSRAVQETQYF
. | TRBJ2-1 | 14 | TRBV24-1 | . | TGTGCCACCAGTGATTCAGGGGAAGACAATGAGCAGTTCTTC | CATSDSGEDNEQFF
once | TRBJ1-2 | 10 | TRBV20-1 | . | TGCAGTGCTTTTATCGATGGCTACACCTTC | CSAFIDGYTF
many | TRBJ2-1 | 14 | TRBV30 | TRBD1 | TGTGCCTGGAGTCCCGGGACAGGGAACGATGAGCAGTTCTTC | CAWSPGTGNDEQFF
few | TRBJ2-3 | 15 | TRBV7-3 | TRBD2 | TGTGCCAGCGGGGGGACTAGCGGACTCACAGATACGCAGTATTTT | CASGGTSGLTDTQYF
few | TRBJ2-1 | 16 | TRBV9 | . | TGTGCCAGCAGCCACCCCCGTGGGCGCAACTACAATGAGCAGTTCTTC | CASSHPRGRNYNEQFF
few | TRBJ2-1 | 12 | TRBV29-1 | . | TGCAGCGTTTCCAGGGGGGGGAATGAGCAGTTCTTC | CSVSRGGNEQFF
few | TRBJ1-2 | 11 | TRBV12-3/TRBV12-4 | . | TGTGCCAGCAGTTTTGGGGGAAGCTACACCTTC | CASSFGGSYTF
few | TRBJ1-1 | 13 | TRBV5-1 | . | TGCGCCAGCAGCTTGGGGGATCGGACTGAAGCTTTCTTT | CASSLGDRTEAFF
. | TRBJ2-1 | 13 | TRBV5-4 | . | TGTGCCAGCAGCTTGACAGGGATCGATGAGCAGTTCTTC | CASSLTGIDEQFF